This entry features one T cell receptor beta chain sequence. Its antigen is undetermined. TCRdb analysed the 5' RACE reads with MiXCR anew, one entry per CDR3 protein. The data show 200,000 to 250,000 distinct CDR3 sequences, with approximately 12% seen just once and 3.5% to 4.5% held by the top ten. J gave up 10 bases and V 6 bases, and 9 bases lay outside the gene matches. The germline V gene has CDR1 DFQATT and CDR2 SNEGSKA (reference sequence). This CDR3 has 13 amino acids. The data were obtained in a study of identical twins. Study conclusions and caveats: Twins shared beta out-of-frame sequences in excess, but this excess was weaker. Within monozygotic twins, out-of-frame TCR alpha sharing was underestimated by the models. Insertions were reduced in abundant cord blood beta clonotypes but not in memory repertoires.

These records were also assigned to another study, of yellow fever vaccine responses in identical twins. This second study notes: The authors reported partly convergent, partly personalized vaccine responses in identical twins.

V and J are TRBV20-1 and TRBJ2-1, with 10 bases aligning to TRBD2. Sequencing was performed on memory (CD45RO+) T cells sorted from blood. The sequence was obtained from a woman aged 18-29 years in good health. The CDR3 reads CSALSTSGAEQFF. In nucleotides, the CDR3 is TGCAGTGCACTAAGTACTAGCGGGGCCGAGCAGTTCTTC.